The rows below give T cell receptor beta chains drawn from one sample of a study of blood T cell repertoires in COVID-19. Data came from immunoSEQ multiplex PCR; TCRdb stores just in-frame clones and leaves some out. Altogether fewer than 250,000 clones are present, 75% to 90% being singletons, with the ten largest covering roughly 2.5%. Material: peripheral blood. The receptors were sampled from a man aged 25-45 years with COVID-19, enrolled during active disease. The CDR3 runs from the conserved cysteine through the conserved F or W. Each record gives: clone size, V gene, J gene, D gene, CDR3 DNA, CDR3 protein. A D gene is named only where the DNA matches it firmly. Only part of the rows carry a size: once, few, many, or a class if the clone is expanded.

size: -; V: TRBV5-1; J: TRBJ2-7; D: TRBD1; DNA: TGCGCCAGCAGCCTCGGGACAGGGGGACTCTACGAGCAGTACTTC; CDR3: CASSLGTGGLYEQYF
size: -; V: TRBV6-5; J: TRBJ2-1; D: -; DNA: TGTGCCAGCGGCCGTCCAGGCACAATTTACAATGAGCAGTTCTTC; CDR3: CASGRPGTIYNEQFF
size: -; V: TRBV2; J: TRBJ1-2; D: TRBD1; DNA: TGTGCCAGCAGTCTACAGGGGGCCGGGGGCTACACCTTC; CDR3: CASSLQGAGGYTF
size: -; V: TRBV3-1/TRBV3-2; J: TRBJ1-2; D: -; DNA: TGTGCCAGCAGCCAATATAACAATGGCTACACCTTC; CDR3: CASSQYNNGYTF
size: -; V: TRBV30; J: TRBJ2-7; D: TRBD2; DNA: TGTGCCTGGAGTGTACGCGGGGGATCCTACGAGCAGTACTTC; CDR3: CAWSVRGGSYEQYF
size: few; V: TRBV27; J: TRBJ2-1; D: TRBD2; DNA: TGTGCCAGCAGTTTTGCTAGCGGGAGTGGAGATGAGCAGTTCTTC; CDR3: CASSFASGSGDEQFF
size: once; V: TRBV6-5; J: TRBJ1-5; D: -; DNA: TGTGCCAGCAGTCTTAGGGGCGGGCCCCAGCATTTT; CDR3: CASSLRGGPQHF
size: -; V: TRBV19; J: TRBJ2-1; D: -; DNA: TGTGCCAGTACTCCCGAGTCCTCCTACAATGAGCAGTTCTTC; CDR3: CASTPESSYNEQFF
size: once; V: TRBV4-3; J: TRBJ2-1; D: -; DNA: TGCGCCAGCAGCCAAGGGGGATCCGGGACATACGACAATGAGCAGTTCTTC; CDR3: CASSQGGSGTYDNEQFF
size: -; V: TRBV5-1; J: TRBJ2-1; D: TRBD2; DNA: TGCGCCAGCAGGACTAGCGGACTATACAATGAGCAGTTCTTC; CDR3: CASRTSGLYNEQFF
size: -; V: TRBV5-4; J: TRBJ1-2; D: -; DNA: TGTGCCAGCAGCTTGGCCCACGGCGGGGAAGGCTACACCTTC; CDR3: CASSLAHGGEGYTF
size: few; V: TRBV5-5; J: TRBJ2-7; D: TRBD1; DNA: TGTGCCAGCAGCACGACAGGGTTGGGGACCTACGAGCAGTACTTC; CDR3: CASSTTGLGTYEQYF
size: -; V: TRBV9; J: TRBJ1-1; D: -; DNA: TGTGCCAGCAGCGTAGAGCGGAACACTGAAGCTTTCTTT; CDR3: CASSVERNTEAFF
size: -; V: TRBV7-9; J: TRBJ1-5; D: TRBD1; DNA: TGTGCCAGCAGCCCTTCCCGACAGGGACGCAATCAGCCCCAGCATTTT; CDR3: CASSPSRQGRNQPQHF
size: -; V: TRBV27; J: TRBJ2-1; D: TRBD1; DNA: TGTGCCAGCAGTTTATGGGTCCCGGGACAGGGGGCGGCTACCTACAATGAGCAGTTCTTC; CDR3: CASSLWVPGQGAATYNEQFF
size: -; V: TRBV10-3; J: TRBJ2-7; D: TRBD2; DNA: TGTGCCATCAATCGGGGGGGCCAATACGAGCAGTACTTC; CDR3: CAINRGGQYEQYF
size: -; V: TRBV5-1; J: TRBJ1-3; D: -; DNA: TGCGCCAGCAGCCCGACAGACGGAAACACCATATATTTT; CDR3: CASSPTDGNTIYF
size: once; V: TRBV30; J: TRBJ1-6; D: -; DNA: TGTGCCTGGAGTGTAGGTACAGTTAATTCACCCCTCCACTTT; CDR3: CAWSVGTVNSPLHF
size: -; V: TRBV12-1; J: TRBJ1-3; D: -; DNA: TGTGCCAGCACCTCGACAGGGGGCTACGGAAACACCATATATTTT; CDR3: CASTSTGGYGNTIYF
size: -; V: TRBV15; J: TRBJ1-5; D: TRBD1; DNA: TGTGCCACCTCCTGGACAGGGCGACAGCCCCAGCATTTT; CDR3: CATSWTGRQPQHF
size: once; V: TRBV7-9; J: TRBJ1-2; D: TRBD1; DNA: TGTGCCAGCATCACCGCAGGGGGTTATGGCTACACCTTC; CDR3: CASITAGGYGYTF
size: -; V: TRBV10-3; J: TRBJ1-1; D: TRBD1; DNA: TGTGCCATCAGCCCCTTACAGGGGACTGAAGCTTTCTTT; CDR3: CAISPLQGTEAFF
size: -; V: TRBV20-1; J: TRBJ2-1; D: TRBD2; DNA: TGCAGTGCTAGTATCGCGGGAGCCTCCTACAATGAGCAGTTCTTC; CDR3: CSASIAGASYNEQFF
size: few; V: TRBV3-1/TRBV3-2; J: TRBJ2-7; D: -; DNA: TGTGCCAGCAGCCATGGGGGGGCGCGTGAGCAGTACTTC; CDR3: CASSHGGAREQYF
size: -; V: TRBV27; J: TRBJ1-6; D: TRBD1; DNA: TGTGCCAGCAGTCGGGGGACAGTTCAGAATTCACCCCTCCACTTT; CDR3: CASSRGTVQNSPLHF
size: -; V: TRBV30; J: TRBJ2-7; D: TRBD1; DNA: TGTGCCTGGAGCGACCCTACCTTCGACAGGGTACGGACATACTTC; CDR3: CAWSDPTFDRVRTYF